What follows describes a single TCR beta chain. Patients of the Seattle cohort, enrolled during active infection, were followed longitudinally. Some clones are missing from TCRdb's copy, which holds only in-frame ones; the method was immunoSEQ multiplex PCR. The sample includes fewer than 300,000 clones, approximately 93% of them seen just once. The sample comes from a study of blood T cell repertoires in COVID-19. Study context: Material from acute and convalescent COVID-19 was sourced from the United States, Italy and Spain.

The CDR3 is made up of 16 amino acids. V lost 6 bases, J lost 2 bases, and 7 bases stayed unmatched. The germline V gene encodes CDR1 MDHEN and CDR2 SYDVKM. The sample was peripheral blood. The sequence was collected from a woman under 40 with COVID-19, enrolled during active disease. The chain combines TRBV28 with TRBJ1-5; 10 bases agree with TRBD1. CDR3 protein: CASSNPGTGGNQPQHF. The CDR3 region has the DNA TGTGCCAGCAGCAACCCCGGGACAGGGGGCAATCAGCCCCAGCATTTT.